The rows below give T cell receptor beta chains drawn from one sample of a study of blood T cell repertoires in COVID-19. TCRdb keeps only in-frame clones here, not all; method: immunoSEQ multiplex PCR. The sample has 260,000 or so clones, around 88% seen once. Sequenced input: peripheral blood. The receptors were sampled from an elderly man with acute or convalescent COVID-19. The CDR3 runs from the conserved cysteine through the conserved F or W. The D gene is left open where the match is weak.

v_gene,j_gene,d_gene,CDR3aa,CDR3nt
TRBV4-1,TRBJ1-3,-,CASSQGLGRNSGNTIYF,TGCGCCAGCAGCCAAGGGTTGGGGAGGAACTCTGGAAACACCATATATTTT
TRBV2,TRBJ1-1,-,CASSEFRENEAFF,TGTGCCAGCAGTGAATTTCGGGAGAACGAAGCTTTCTTT
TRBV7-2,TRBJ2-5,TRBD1,CASNSGGQETQYF,TGTGCCAGCAACTCAGGGGGACAAGAGACCCAGTACTTC
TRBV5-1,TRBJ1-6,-,CASSLGYRRNSPLHF,TGCGCCAGCAGCTTGGGATACAGGCGGAATTCACCCCTCCACTTT
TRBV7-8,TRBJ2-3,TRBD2,CASSLRTSGRASDTQYF,TGTGCCAGCAGCTTACGAACTAGCGGGAGGGCCTCGGATACGCAGTATTTT
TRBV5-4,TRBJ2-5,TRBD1,CASRLNRGNETQYF,TGTGCCAGCAGATTGAACAGGGGAAATGAGACCCAGTACTTC
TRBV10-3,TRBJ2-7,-,CAISESVEGGPQYF,TGTGCCATCAGTGAGTCTGTCGAAGGGGGACCCCAGTACTTC
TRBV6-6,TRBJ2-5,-,CASSDTGPETQYF,TGTGCCAGCAGTGACACAGGGCCCGAGACCCAGTACTTC
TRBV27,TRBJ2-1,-,CASSLRGRGYNEQFF,TGTGCCAGCAGTTTGCGAGGGAGAGGTTACAATGAGCAGTTCTTC
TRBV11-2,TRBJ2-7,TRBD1,CASSTVLGTGHEQYF,TGTGCCAGCAGCACCGTCCTTGGGACAGGGCACGAGCAGTACTTC
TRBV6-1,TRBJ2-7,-,CASSEWGPYEQYF,TGTGCCAGCAGTGAATGGGGGCCCTACGAGCAGTACTTC
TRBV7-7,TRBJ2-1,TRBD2,CASSPLGGYNNEQFF,TGTGCCAGCAGCCCCCTGGGGGGGTACAACAATGAGCAGTTCTTC
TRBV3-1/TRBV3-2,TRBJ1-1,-,CASSHRQLEAFF,TGTGCCAGCAGCCACCGACAGCTAGAAGCTTTCTTT
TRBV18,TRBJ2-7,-,CASSPSGGGVGIYEQYF,TGTGCCAGCTCACCATCGGGTGGGGGCGTCGGCATCTACGAGCAGTACTTC
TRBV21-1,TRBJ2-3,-,CASSKGLAGGSDTQYF,TGTGCCAGCAGCAAAGGGCTAGCGGGGGGATCAGATACGCAGTATTTT